In its sample, the clone carrying this T cell receptor beta chain was seen a few times. What it binds is not known. This sample was taken from a study of T cell repertoires in cytomegalovirus infection. CDR1 is SGHAT, CDR2 FQNNGV, per germline. The CDR3 loop spans 13 amino acids. The V and J ends lost 8 bases and 0 bases respectively, with 11 bases between them. Points from the study as a whole: HLA-C-restricted CMV clonotypes gave the most frequent clonotype in two of eight donors. Using cumulative public TCR beta family frequency, the authors identified those who carried CMV together with the relevant HLA.

TCRdb re-called the reads through MiXCR, storing one row per CDR3 protein. The data show under 850,000 distinct CDR3 sequences, 33% seen once. The sequencing used cultured PBMCs, collected from culture after CMV antigen stimulation. This chain connects TRBV11-2 to TRBJ2-7, with a possible D match to TRBD1 (5 bases). This TCR derives from a human donor in good health (CMV status not recorded). Some clones in this sample may be carry-over from other donors' samples. CDR3 nucleotides: TGTGCCAGCGAAGGGGCAGGCTCCTACGAGCAGTACTTC. This codes for CASEGAGSYEQYF.